The 21 T cell receptor beta chains given below trace back to one sample, sequenced in a study of blood T cells in healthy people across ages. Alongside a J-beta primer mix, a sample-barcoded 5' primer served in a second PCR lasting roughly 7 to 11 cycles. TCRdb re-called the 5' RACE reads with MiXCR, one entry per CDR3 protein. The data show fewer than 2,000,000 distinct CDR3 sequences, 34% seen once. Source material: blood. These TCRs come from a woman aged 30 to 39 in good health.

This clonotype was recorded only once. The chain recombines TRBV25-1 with TRBJ2-1; D remains unclear. CDR1 and CDR2 from the germline V gene are MGHDK and SYGVNS. The CDR3 runs 15 residues. V gave up 2 bases and J gave up 2 bases, with 10 bases separating them. CDR3 loop: CASSEGTETYNEQFF. CDR3 sequence (DNA): TGTGCCAGCAGTGAAGGCACTGAAACCTACAATGAGCAGTTCTTC. Variable domain in full (rest from reference TRBV25-1 and TRBJ2-1): EADIYQTPRYLVIGTGKKITLECSQTMGHDKMYWYQQDPGMELHLIHYSYGVNSTEKGDLSSESTVSRIRTEHFPLTLESARPSHTSQYLCASSEGTETYNEQFFGPGTRLTVL.

The sample holds a few counts of this clonotype. The chain uses TRBV20-1 and TRBJ2-4; D not resolved. Deletions cut 2 bases from V and 1 base from J, with 12 bases between. Germline CDR1 DFQATT, CDR2 SNEGSKA (reference sequence). This CDR3 has 15 residues. The CDR3 protein is CSARSGREAKNIQYF. CDR3 DNA: TGCAGTGCTAGATCCGGGCGAGAGGCCAAAAACATTCAGTACTTC.

Worth noting for this clonotype: An end of the junction does not agree with germline; a read error may underlie this. The chain recombines TRBV6-6 with TRBJ1-5; D gene unclear. The CDR3 is 15 amino acids. CDR1 and CDR2 from the germline V gene are MNHNY and SVGAGI (reference sequence). Here the CDR3 DNA reads TGTGCCGGCAGGTCGACCGAGTATAGCAATCAGCCCCAGCATTTT. Its translation is CAGRSTEYSNQPQHF.

Concerning this clonotype: Just one base apart from a much larger clone, this may be a read error. This rearrangement joins TRBV9 to TRBJ2-7; 8 bases are shared with TRBD1. After removal of 3 bases from V and 6 bases from J, the junction contained 5 bases not matched to a gene. The germline gives CDR1 SGDLS, CDR2 YYNGEE. The CDR3 is 13 amino acids. This CDR3 is CASSGQGTCEQYF. In DNA, the CDR3 is TGTGCCAGCAGCGGACAGGGGACCTGCGAGCAGTACTTC.

The chain carries TRBV6-5 and TRBJ1-1; D unresolved. The ends were cut back, 5 bases at V and 1 base at J, with 8 bases in the middle. The germline CDR1 and CDR2 sequences are MNHEY and SVGAGI. This CDR3 is 13 amino acids long. CDR3 nucleotides: TGTGCCAGCAGTAGAGCTAGGAACACTGAAGCTTTCTTT. Its protein is CASSRARNTEAFF.

This chain uses TRBV29-1 with TRBJ1-3; D not resolved. The V end lost 3 bases, the J end lost 0 bases, and 9 bases lay between the germline ends. From germline, CDR1 is SQVTM and CDR2 ANQGSEA. The CDR3 spans 14 residues. CDR3 sequence: CSVDNQLSGNTIYF. CDR3 DNA: TGCAGCGTTGATAACCAGCTCTCTGGAAACACCATATATTTT.

The V and J genes are TRBV20-1 and TRBJ2-1; TRBD2 aligns across 13 bases. CDR3 length: 14 residues. The V gene's germline CDR1 is DFQATT and CDR2 SNEGSKA (reference sequence). This chain's CDR3 is CRVTSGGAPAEQFF. The CDR3 DNA reads TGCAGGGTAACTAGCGGGGGGGCCCCGGCTGAGCAGTTCTTC.

The V call is TRBV13, the J call TRBJ2-3; weak D call: TRBD2 (6 bases). The germline V gene encodes CDR1 PRHDT and CDR2 FYEKMQ (reference sequence). Trimming shortened V by 2 bases and J by 0 bases, and 15 bases separated the two germline ends. The CDR3 loop spans 17 amino acids. The CDR3 coding sequence is TGTGCCAGCAGCTTAAGGGGCGGAGGGAGCAGCACAGATACGCAGTATTTT. This gives the protein CASSLRGGGSSTDTQYF.

The V gene is TRBV5-1, the J gene TRBJ2-1; TRBD2 matches at 13 bases. Unmatched junction bases numbered 5, after V lost 0 bases and J lost 8 bases. Germline lookup yields CDR1 SGHRS and CDR2 YFSETQ. This CDR3 has 16 residues. As DNA, the CDR3 is TGCGCCAGCAGCTTGGAGAGGACTAGCGGGAGCGATGAGCAGTTCTTC. Translation: CASSLERTSGSDEQFF.

This rearrangement joins TRBV15 to TRBJ2-5; D is tentatively TRBD1 or TRBD2 (6 bases each). CDR3 length: 16 amino acids. Germline V gene sequence: CDR1 LNHNV, CDR2 YYDKDF (reference sequence). V gave up 1 base and J gave up 3 bases, with 15 bases separating them. The CDR3 loop reads CATSRGWGAREETQYF. DNA for the CDR3: TGTGCCACCAGCAGAGGGTGGGGGGCGCGCGAAGAGACCCAGTACTTC.

The rearrangement links TRBV18 to TRBJ2-3; 12 bases agree with TRBD2. The germline V gene has CDR1 KGHSH and CDR2 LQKENI. The CDR3 contains 17 residues. J lost 4 bases, V lost 0 bases, and 5 bases had no gene match. CDR3 loop: CASSPPPSGGESDTQYF. CDR3 DNA: TGTGCCAGCTCACCACCGCCTAGCGGGGGGGAATCAGATACGCAGTATTTT.

The chain employs TRBV3-1 and TRBJ1-6; D not resolved. The CDR3 runs to 14 residues. Germline V gene data show CDR1 as LGHDT and CDR2 as YNNKEL (reference sequence). The V and J ends lost 6 bases and 7 bases respectively, with 13 bases between them. CDR3: CASSPNSFNSPLHF. The CDR3 DNA sequence: TGTGCCAGCAGTCCCAACTCATTCAATTCACCCCTCCACTTT. The full variable domain, in which reference TRBV3-1 and TRBJ1-6 provide the parts outside the CDR3, is DTAVSQTPKYLVTQMGNDKSIKCEQNLGHDTMYWYKQDSKKFLKIMFSYNNKELIINETVPNRFSPKSPDKAHLNLHINSLELGDSAVYFCASSPNSFNSPLHFGNGTRLTVT.

This clonotype was recorded many times. The J gene is TRBJ2-1, the V gene TRBV5-1; no clear D gene. This CDR3 is 14 amino acids long. The V and J ends lost 5 bases and 5 bases respectively, with 14 bases between them. Germline-derived CDR1 and CDR2 are SGHRS and YFSETQ. CDR3 residues: CASRTRTADNEQFF. In nucleotides, the CDR3 is TGCGCCAGCAGGACGCGGACCGCCGACAATGAGCAGTTCTTC. The whole variable domain, filled in from reference TRBV5-1 and TRBJ2-1, reads KAGVTQTPRYLIKTRGQQVTLSCSPISGHRSVSWYQQTPGQGLQFLFEYFSETQRNKGNFPGRFSGRQFSNSRSEMNVSTLELGDSALYLCASRTRTADNEQFFGPGTRLTVL.

In its sample, this clonotype was seen a few times. The genes are TRBV6-5 and TRBJ1-5; weak D call: TRBD1 (5 bases). This CDR3 spans 21 amino acids. Germline loops: CDR1 MNHEY, CDR2 SVGAGI. V shed 0 bases and J shed 0 bases, with 24 bases lying between them. In nucleotides, the CDR3 is TGTGCCAGCAGTTACTCCCCCCTAAAACAGGCCGCGTGGGGTAGCAATCAGCCCCAGCATTTT. Protein sequence: CASSYSPLKQAAWGSNQPQHF.

This clonotype has a handful of counts. This chain uses TRBV6-6 with TRBJ2-4, with a possible D match to TRBD1 (6 bases). The V end lost 2 bases, the J end lost 13 bases, and 18 bases lay between the germline ends. There are 14 residues in the CDR3. Germline CDR1 and CDR2: MNHNY and SVGAGI (reference sequence). As DNA, the CDR3 is TGTGCCAGCAGTTACGGTCAGGGGTCTTGGGAGCAGTACTTC. Amino acid sequence: CASSYGQGSWEQYF.

The gene calls are TRBV7-9 and TRBJ2-5; 7 bases map to TRBD1. In germline, CDR1 is SEHNR, CDR2 FQNEAQ (reference sequence). V lost 7 bases, J lost 1 base, and 3 bases stayed unmatched. The CDR3 is 13 residues long. CDR3 sequence: CASIGTVQETQYF. The CDR3 nucleotides are TGTGCCAGCATCGGGACAGTCCAAGAGACCCAGTACTTC.

This clonotype appeared many times. V and J are TRBV4-1 and TRBJ2-7; TRBD2 is a possible D gene (5 bases). Germline loops: CDR1 MGHRA, CDR2 YSYEKL. CDR3 length: 15 amino acids. The V and J ends lost 0 bases and 4 bases respectively, with 13 bases between them. The chain's CDR3 is CASSQESSRRYEQYF. The CDR3 DNA follows: TGCGCCAGCAGCCAAGAGTCTAGCAGGCGGTACGAGCAGTACTTC.

The table lists this clonotype with many counts. The chain links TRBV6-6 to TRBJ1-5; a possible D gene is TRBD1 (5 bases). This CDR3 is 13 amino acids long. V was shortened by 5 bases and J by 3 bases, with 8 bases between the two germline ends. CDR1 is MNHNY and CDR2 is SVGAGI in the germline V gene (reference sequence). DNA of the CDR3: TGTGCCAGCAGTACAGGATCCAATCAGCCCCAGCATTTT. Encoded protein: CASSTGSNQPQHF.

This chain joins TRBV9 and TRBJ2-1, with D perhaps TRBD2 (6 bases). The CDR3 length is 12 residues. Trimming pared 5 bases from V and 10 bases from J, leaving 13 bases between. Germline V lookup: CDR1 SGDLS, CDR2 YYNGEE. The CDR3 region has the DNA TGTGCCAGCAGTGGCGGGACGGTCGAGCAGTTCTTC. This gives the protein CASSGGTVEQFF.

CDR3 amino acids: CASSIQGFSNQPQHF. The CDR3 region has the DNA TGTGCCAGCAGTATACAGGGATTTAGCAATCAGCCCCAGCATTTT. The V and J genes are TRBV2 and TRBJ1-5; TRBD1 might be the D (6 bases). Trimming removed 5 bases from V and 0 bases from J, with 11 bases in between. This CDR3 is 15 amino acids long. The germline V gene encodes CDR1 SNHLY and CDR2 FYNNEI.

This clonotype was seen a few times. This chain uses TRBV12-3 or TRBV12-4 with TRBJ2-3; D call uncertain. This CDR3 has 15 residues. Trimming shortened V by 4 bases and J by 4 bases, and 15 bases separated the two germline ends. The CDR3 loop is CASSSLGPGPDTQYF. CDR3 DNA sequence: TGTGCCAGCAGTTCCCTAGGACCAGGCCCAGATACGCAGTATTTT.